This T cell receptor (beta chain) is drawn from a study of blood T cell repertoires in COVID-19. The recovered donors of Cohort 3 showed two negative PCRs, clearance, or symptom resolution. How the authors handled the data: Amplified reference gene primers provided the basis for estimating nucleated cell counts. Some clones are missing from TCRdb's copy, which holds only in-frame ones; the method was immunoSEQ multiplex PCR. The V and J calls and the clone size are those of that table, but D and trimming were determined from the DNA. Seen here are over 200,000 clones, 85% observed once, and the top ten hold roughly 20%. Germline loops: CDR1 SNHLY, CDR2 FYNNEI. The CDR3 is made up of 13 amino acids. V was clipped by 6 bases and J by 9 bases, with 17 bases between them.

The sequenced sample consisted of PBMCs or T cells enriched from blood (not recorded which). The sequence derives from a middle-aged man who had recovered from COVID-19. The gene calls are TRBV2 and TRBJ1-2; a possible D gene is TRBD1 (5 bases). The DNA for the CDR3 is TGTGCCAGCAGGGGTCAGGGAACAGTCAGCTACACCTTC. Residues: CASRGQGTVSYTF.